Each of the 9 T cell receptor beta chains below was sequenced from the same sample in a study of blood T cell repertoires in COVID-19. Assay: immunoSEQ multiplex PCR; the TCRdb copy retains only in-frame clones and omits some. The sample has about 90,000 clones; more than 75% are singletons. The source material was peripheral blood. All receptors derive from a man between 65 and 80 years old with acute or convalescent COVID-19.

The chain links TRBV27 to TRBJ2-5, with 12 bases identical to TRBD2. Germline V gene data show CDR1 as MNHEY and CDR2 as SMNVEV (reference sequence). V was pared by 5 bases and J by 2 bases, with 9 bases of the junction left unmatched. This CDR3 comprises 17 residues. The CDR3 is CASSRNPGLAGQETQYF. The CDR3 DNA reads TGTGCCAGCAGTAGAAACCCGGGACTAGCGGGTCAAGAGACCCAGTACTTC.

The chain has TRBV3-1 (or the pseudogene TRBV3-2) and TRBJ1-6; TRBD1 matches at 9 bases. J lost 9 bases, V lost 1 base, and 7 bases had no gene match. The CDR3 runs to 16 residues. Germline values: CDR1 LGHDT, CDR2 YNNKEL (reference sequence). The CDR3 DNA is TGTGCCAGCAGCCAAGCCTGGACAGGGGCAGCTTCACCCCTCCACTTT. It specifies CASSQAWTGAASPLHF.

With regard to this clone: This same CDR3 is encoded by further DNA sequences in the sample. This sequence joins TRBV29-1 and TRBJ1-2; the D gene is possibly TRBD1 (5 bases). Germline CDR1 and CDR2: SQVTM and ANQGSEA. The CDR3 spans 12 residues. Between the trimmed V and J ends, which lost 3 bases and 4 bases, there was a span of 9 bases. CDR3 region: CSVDRQGYGYTF. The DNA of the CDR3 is TGCAGCGTTGATAGGCAGGGCTATGGCTACACCTTC.

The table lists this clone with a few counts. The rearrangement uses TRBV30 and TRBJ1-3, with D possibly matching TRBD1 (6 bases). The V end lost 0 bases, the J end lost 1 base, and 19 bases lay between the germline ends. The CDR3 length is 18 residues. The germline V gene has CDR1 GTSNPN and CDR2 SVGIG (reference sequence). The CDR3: CAWSVTRTRGASGNTIYF. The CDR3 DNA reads TGTGCCTGGAGTGTTACGCGGACGCGGGGGGCGTCTGGAAACACCATATATTTT.

The CDR3 region is CASSIQVSSYNEQFF. The DNA of the CDR3 is TGTGCCAGTAGTATACAAGTTAGCTCCTACAATGAGCAGTTCTTC. This rearrangement joins TRBV19 to TRBJ2-1; D call uncertain. The germline V gene encodes CDR1 LNHDA and CDR2 SQIVND (reference sequence). V was clipped by 2 bases and J by 0 bases, with 8 bases between them. The CDR3 contains 15 residues.

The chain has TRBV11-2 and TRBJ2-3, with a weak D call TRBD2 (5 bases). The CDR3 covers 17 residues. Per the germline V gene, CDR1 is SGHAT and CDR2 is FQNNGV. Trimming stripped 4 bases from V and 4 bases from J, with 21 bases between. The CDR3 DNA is TGTGCCAGCAGCTCCCCCCGGACTTTCCAATTCTCAGATACGCAGTATTTT. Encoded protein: CASSSPRTFQFSDTQYF.

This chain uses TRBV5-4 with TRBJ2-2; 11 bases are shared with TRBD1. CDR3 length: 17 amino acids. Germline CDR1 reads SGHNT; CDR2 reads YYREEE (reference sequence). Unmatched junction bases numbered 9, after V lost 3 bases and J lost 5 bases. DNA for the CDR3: TGTGCCAGCAGCTCGGGACAGGGGGGGACGGGGACCGGGGAGCTGTTTTTT. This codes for CASSSGQGGTGTGELFF.

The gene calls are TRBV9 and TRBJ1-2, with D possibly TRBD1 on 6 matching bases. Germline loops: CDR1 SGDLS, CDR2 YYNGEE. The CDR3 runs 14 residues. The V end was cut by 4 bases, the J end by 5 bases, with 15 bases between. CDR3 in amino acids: CASSPGHSTYGYTF. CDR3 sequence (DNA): TGTGCCAGCAGCCCGGGACACTCTACTTATGGCTACACCTTC.

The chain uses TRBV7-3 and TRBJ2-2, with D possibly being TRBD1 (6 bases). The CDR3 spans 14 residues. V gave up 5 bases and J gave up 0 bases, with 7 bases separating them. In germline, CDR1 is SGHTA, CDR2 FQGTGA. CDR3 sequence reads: CASSRDTNTGELFF. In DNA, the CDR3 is TGTGCCAGCAGCCGGGACACGAACACCGGGGAGCTGTTTTTT.